The 7 T cell receptor beta chains reported below all come from one sample, sequenced in a study of T cells after yellow fever vaccination. MiXCR, applied by TCRdb to the 5' RACE reads, yields one record per CDR3 protein. The repertoire has 150,000 to 200,000 distinct CDR3 sequences, roughly a tenth of them found once; the top ten carry roughly 33%. The material was CD8+ T cells sorted from PBMCs, obtained 45 days after the yellow fever booster vaccination. The receptors stem from a man aged 18 to 30 who received the YFV17D yellow fever vaccine.

Only a few counts were recorded for this clonotype. V gene TRBV27 combines with J gene TRBJ1-5, with no clear D. This CDR3 is built from 14 residues. Germline CDR1 reads MNHEY; CDR2 reads SMNVEV (reference sequence). Trimming removed 3 bases at V and 1 base at J, with 7 bases between. This CDR3 is CASSFGQSNQPQHF. As DNA, the CDR3 is TGTGCCAGCAGTTTCGGGCAAAGCAATCAGCCCCAGCATTTT.

This clonotype came up a few times. The CDR3, as DNA: TGTGCCAGCAGTGGCCTCACGAGGGGATCTTTCAATGAGCAGTTCTTC. This gives the protein CASSGLTRGSFNEQFF. The chain joins TRBV12-3 or TRBV12-4 to TRBJ2-1; D could derive from TRBD1 or TRBD2 (5 bases each). The CDR3 spans 16 residues. V lost 5 bases, J lost 6 bases, and 20 bases lay in between.

This clonotype came up a few times. The chain employs TRBV7-9 and TRBJ2-1, with a possible D match to TRBD2 (5 bases). The CDR3 runs 16 residues. The V end was cut by 5 bases, the J end by 9 bases, with 23 bases between. Looked up from germline, CDR1 is SEHNR and CDR2 is FQNEAQ (reference sequence). The CDR3 protein is CASSPPDFPRGIEQFF. CDR3 in DNA: TGTGCCAGCAGCCCTCCGGACTTCCCGAGAGGGATTGAGCAGTTCTTC. The complete variable domain, with remaining parts taken from reference TRBV7-9 and TRBJ2-1, reads DTGVSQNPRHKITKRGQNVTFRCDPISEHNRLYWYRQTLGQGPEFLTYFQNEAQLEKSRLLSDRFSAERPKGSFSTLEIQRTEQGDSAMYLCASSPPDFPRGIEQFFGPGTRLTVL.

The table lists this clonotype with a few counts. This chain uses TRBV10-2 with TRBJ2-5; 12 bases fit TRBD2. V trimming: 6 bases; J trimming: 3 bases; junction bases outside the gene matches: 5. The CDR3 runs to 15 residues. Germline lookup yields CDR1 WSHSY and CDR2 SAAADI. The CDR3 DNA reads TGCGCCAGCAGCCTCAGACTAGCGGGGGAAGAGACCCAGTACTTC. It translates to CASSLRLAGEETQYF.

This clonotype was detected only a few times. This chain connects TRBV2 to TRBJ2-7, with D maybe TRBD2 (7 bases). Trimming stripped 0 bases from V and 2 bases from J, with 11 bases between. From germline, CDR1 is SNHLY and CDR2 FYNNEI. The CDR3 extends over 15 amino acids. Here the CDR3 DNA reads TGTGCCAGCAGTGAAGCCGGCGGGGGCGCCTACGAGCAGTACTTC. Its protein is CASSEAGGGAYEQYF. The variable domain in full, completed from reference TRBV2 and TRBJ2-7, reads EPEVTQTPSHQVTQMGQEVILRCVPISNHLYFYWYRQILGQKVEFLVSFYNNEISEKSEIFDDQFSVERPDGSNFTLKIRSTKLEDSAMYFCASSEAGGGAYEQYFGPGTRLTVT.

The gene calls are TRBV28 and TRBJ2-7, with D uncertain. This CDR3 has 13 residues. Germline loops: CDR1 MDHEN, CDR2 SYDVKM. V gave up 6 bases and J gave up 0 bases, with 9 bases separating them. CDR3 loop: CASRGISSYEQYV. CDR3 nucleotide sequence: TGTGCCAGCAGGGGGATCAGCTCCTACGAGCAGTACGTC.

This chain links TRBV12-3 or TRBV12-4 with TRBJ1-2; 9 bases are shared with TRBD1. V was clipped by 5 bases and J by 6 bases; unmatched bases: 10. This CDR3 has 15 residues. This CDR3 reads CASSPNRGLQNGYTF. CDR3 DNA: TGTGCCAGCAGTCCGAACAGGGGGCTTCAGAATGGCTACACCTTC.